Below are 15 T cell receptor beta chains sequenced from a single sample in a study of CD8 T cells in Susac syndrome. RNA was extracted with the RNeasy kit, and a quantity of about 0.45 to 1 ug was reverse transcribed using random hexamers. TCRdb re-derived calls from the immunoSEQ multiplex PCR reads in MiXCR, one entry per CDR3 protein. The sample includes some 90,000 distinct CDR3 sequences, approximately 95% seen only once; the top ten take 0.25% to 0.4%. Material: CD8+ T cells from PBMCs. Receptors originate from a human donor in good health.

The gene calls are TRBV5-4 and TRBJ2-2; no clear D gene. CDR1 is SGHNT and CDR2 is YYREEE in the germline V gene (reference sequence). V was trimmed by 2 bases and J by 8 bases, leaving 7 bases between them. The CDR3 runs to 12 residues. The CDR3: CASSFYAGELFF. The CDR3 DNA reads TGTGCCAGCAGCTTCTATGCGGGGGAGCTGTTTTTT.

The chain is built from TRBV6-1 and TRBJ2-5; D gene unclear. The CDR3 contains 9 residues. The ends were cut back, 10 bases at V and 7 bases at J, with 7 bases in the middle. The germline V gene has CDR1 MNHNS and CDR2 SASEGT. DNA for the CDR3: TGTGCCACCCTAAGGACCCAGTACTTC. It yields the protein CATLRTQYF.

The chain is built from TRBV29-1 and TRBJ1-4; D is unclear. Germline CDR1 SQVTM, CDR2 ANQGSEA. Between the trimmed V and J ends, which lost 6 bases and 0 bases, there was a span of 5 bases. The CDR3 spans 12 residues. CDR3 amino acids: CSVFATNEKLFF. For the CDR3, the DNA is TGCAGCGTCTTCGCAACTAATGAAAAACTGTTTTTT. Combining the CDR3 with reference TRBV29-1 and TRBJ1-4 gives the whole variable domain SAVISQKPSRDICQRGTSLTIQCQVDSQVTMMFWYRQQPGQSLTLIATANQGSEATYESGFVIDKFPISRPNLTFSTLTVSNMSPEDSSIYLCSVFATNEKLFFGSGTQLSVL.

This clonotype came up a few times. The gene calls are TRBV9 and TRBJ2-2; D gene uncertain. The CDR3 is 12 residues long. The ends were cut back, 4 bases at V and 2 bases at J, with 3 bases in the middle. Germline lookup yields CDR1 SGDLS and CDR2 YYNGEE. In DNA, the CDR3 is TGTGCCAGCAGCCCTAACACCGGGGAGCTGTTTTTT. It is translated as CASSPNTGELFF.

The rearrangement links TRBV13 to TRBJ2-1, with 10 bases matching TRBD2. J was trimmed by 0 bases and V by 0 bases; bases with no gene match: 2. The length of the CDR3 is 17 residues. Germline CDR1 is PRHDT and CDR2 is FYEKMQ (reference sequence). The CDR3 nucleotides read TGTGCCAGCAGCTTAGGAGCTAGCGGGGGCTCCTACAATGAGCAGTTCTTC. Translated, it gives CASSLGASGGSYNEQFF.

J is TRBJ2-1 and V is TRBV3-1, with TRBD2 as a possible D gene (5 bases). Per germline, CDR1 LGHDT and CDR2 YNNKEL (reference sequence). CDR3 size: 12 residues. The V gene lost 3 bases and the J gene lost 11 bases, with 11 bases spanning the gap. Here the CDR3 DNA reads TGTGCCAGCAGCCAGGAGGCAATGAAGCAGTTCTTC. Translated: CASSQEAMKQFF.

The chain is built from TRBV12-5 and TRBJ2-2; D unresolved. CDR3 size: 15 residues. The ends were cut back, 1 base at V and 4 bases at J, with 10 bases in the middle. CDR1 LGHNT and CDR2 FRNRAP come from the germline V gene. Here the CDR3 DNA reads TGTGCTAGTGGTTTGGGGCCGGTAGCCACCGGGGAGCTGTTTTTT. This gives the protein CASGLGPVATGELFF.

Comment on this clonotype: Because it lacks the conserved phenylalanine or tryptophan at the end, this CDR3 is likely a read error. The rearrangement uses TRBV20-1 and TRBJ2-7; D is unclear. V shed 0 bases and J shed 3 bases, with 12 bases lying between them. The germline V gene has CDR1 DFQATT and CDR2 SNEGSKA (reference sequence). This CDR3 is built from 14 residues. DNA for the CDR3: TGCAGTGCTAGAGACCCCGCTGGGTACTACGAGCAGTACCTC. Its translation is CSARDPAGYYEQYL.

CDR3 amino acids: CASSEDWGSEKLFF. The DNA for the CDR3 is TGTGCCAGCAGTGAAGATTGGGGGAGTGAAAAACTGTTTTTT. The chain combines TRBV6-1 with TRBJ1-4; TRBD1 might be the D (5 bases). The CDR3 is 14 amino acids. The V and J ends lost 1 base and 7 bases respectively, with 10 bases between them. The germline CDR1 and CDR2 sequences are MNHNS and SASEGT.

The rearrangement uses TRBV4-1 and TRBJ2-7; D remains ambiguous. Germline CDR1 MGHRA, CDR2 YSYEKL. The CDR3 covers 14 residues. V was clipped by 2 bases and J by 3 bases, with 11 bases between them. The CDR3 nucleotides read TGCGCCAGCAGCCAACAGGACCGCAACTACGAGCAGTACTTC. As protein: CASSQQDRNYEQYF.

The genes are TRBV6-5 and TRBJ2-3, with 12 bases matching TRBD2. The CDR3 is 16 amino acids. Germline V gives CDR1 MNHEY, CDR2 SVGAGI. V was pared by 2 bases and J by 5 bases, with 5 bases of the junction left unmatched. The CDR3 region has the DNA TGTGCCAGCAGTTACACTAGCGGGGGGAGAATAGATACGCAGTATTTT. It yields the protein CASSYTSGGRIDTQYF.

This clonotype was detected only once. This sequence joins TRBV6-1 and TRBJ2-3; TRBD1 agrees at 9 bases. The CDR3 is 18 residues long. CDR1 and CDR2 (germline): MNHNS, SASEGT. The J segment lost 6 bases and the V segment lost 5 bases, leaving 18 bases of the junction unmatched. CDR3 in amino acids: CASSLGQGTHTIADTQYF. The CDR3 DNA sequence: TGTGCCAGCAGTCTAGGACAGGGGACGCACACAATCGCTGATACGCAGTATTTT.

The V and J genes are TRBV6-1 and TRBJ2-7, with 7 bases matching TRBD1. V was clipped by 4 bases and J by 7 bases; unmatched bases: 16. This CDR3 comprises 16 residues. Germline CDR1 and CDR2: MNHNS and SASEGT. CDR3 sequence reads: CASSVQKTGRSGEQYF. The CDR3 bases are TGTGCCAGCAGTGTTCAAAAGACAGGGCGATCGGGTGAGCAGTACTTC.

This clonotype appeared a single time. The chain is built from TRBV24-1 and TRBJ2-2; D is perhaps TRBD1 (6 bases). The V end lost 7 bases, the J end lost 7 bases, and 18 bases lay between the germline ends. CDR3 length: 15 amino acids. Germline V lookup: CDR1 KGHDR, CDR2 SFDVKD. Here the CDR3 reads CATRPKTGMGGELFF. The CDR3 DNA reads as TGTGCCACCAGACCTAAAACAGGGATGGGCGGGGAGCTGTTTTTT.

The J gene is TRBJ2-4, the V gene TRBV6-5; D possibly corresponds to TRBD1 (7 bases). Looked up from germline, CDR1 is MNHEY and CDR2 is SVGAGI. Trimming shortened V by 2 bases and J by 5 bases, and 10 bases separated the two germline ends. The CDR3 runs to 14 residues. CDR3: CASSYRGTENIQYF. CDR3 DNA: TGTGCCAGCAGTTACCGGGGGACAGAAAACATTCAGTACTTC.